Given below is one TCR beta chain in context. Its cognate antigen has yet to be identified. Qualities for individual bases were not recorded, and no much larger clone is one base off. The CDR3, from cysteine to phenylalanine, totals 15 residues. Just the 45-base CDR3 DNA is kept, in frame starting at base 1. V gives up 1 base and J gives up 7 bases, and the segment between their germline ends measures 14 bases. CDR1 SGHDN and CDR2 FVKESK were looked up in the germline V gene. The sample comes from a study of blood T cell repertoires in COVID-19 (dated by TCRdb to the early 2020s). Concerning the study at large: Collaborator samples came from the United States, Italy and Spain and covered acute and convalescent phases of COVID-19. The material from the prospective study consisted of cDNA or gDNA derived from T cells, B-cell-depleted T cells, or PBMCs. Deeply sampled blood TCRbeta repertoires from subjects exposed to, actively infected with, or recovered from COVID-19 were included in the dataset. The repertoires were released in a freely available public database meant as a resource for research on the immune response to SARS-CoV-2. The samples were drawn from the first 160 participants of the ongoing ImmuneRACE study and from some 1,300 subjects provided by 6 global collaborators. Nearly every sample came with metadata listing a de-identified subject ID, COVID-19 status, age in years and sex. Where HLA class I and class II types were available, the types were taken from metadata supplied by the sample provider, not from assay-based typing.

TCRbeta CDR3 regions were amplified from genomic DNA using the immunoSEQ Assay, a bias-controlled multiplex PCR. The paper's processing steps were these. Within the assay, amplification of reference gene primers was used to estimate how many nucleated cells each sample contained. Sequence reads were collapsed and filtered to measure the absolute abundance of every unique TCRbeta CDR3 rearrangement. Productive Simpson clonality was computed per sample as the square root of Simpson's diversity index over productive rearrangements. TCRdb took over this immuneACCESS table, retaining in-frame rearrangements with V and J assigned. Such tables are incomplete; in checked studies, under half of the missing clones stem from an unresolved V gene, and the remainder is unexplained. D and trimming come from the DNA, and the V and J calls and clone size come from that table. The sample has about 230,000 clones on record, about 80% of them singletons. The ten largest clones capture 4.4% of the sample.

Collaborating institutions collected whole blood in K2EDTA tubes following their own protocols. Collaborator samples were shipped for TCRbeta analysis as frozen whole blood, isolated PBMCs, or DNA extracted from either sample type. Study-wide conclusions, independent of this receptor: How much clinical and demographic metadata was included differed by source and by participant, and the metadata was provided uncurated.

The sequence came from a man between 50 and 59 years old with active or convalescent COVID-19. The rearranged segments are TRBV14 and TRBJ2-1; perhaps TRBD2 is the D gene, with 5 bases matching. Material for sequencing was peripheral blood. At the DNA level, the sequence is TGTGCCAGCAGCCAAGGAAGACGGAGGAGGAATGAGCAGTTCTTC. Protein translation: CASSQGRRRRNEQFF. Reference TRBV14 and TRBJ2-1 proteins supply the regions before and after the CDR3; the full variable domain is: EAGVTQFPSHSVIEKGQTVTLRCDPISGHDNLYWYRRVMGKEIKFLLHFVKESKQDESGMPNNRFLAERTGGTYSTLKVQPAELEDSGVYFCASSQGRRRRNEQFFGPGTRLTVL.